The 9 T cell receptor beta chains listed next were all sequenced from one sample in a study of T-cell memory formation after mild COVID-19. TCRdb independently ran MiXCR on the 5' RACE reads; one entry per CDR3 protein. The profile shows around 450,000 distinct CDR3 sequences, 20% of them singletons. What was sequenced was PBMCs or a T cell subset sorted from them (not recorded which). The receptors originated from an adult woman who had mild COVID-19 (a few samples of this study predate the infection). Cell type and time point are not known.

V gene TRBV6-2 or TRBV6-3 combines with J gene TRBJ1-2; D perhaps matches TRBD1 (5 bases). The V gene's germline CDR1 is MNHEY and CDR2 SVGEGT. The CDR3 totals 14 residues. V was shortened by 2 bases and J by 5 bases, with 12 bases between the two germline ends. CDR3 sequence reads: CASSYGGPSYGYTF. CDR3 coding DNA: TGTGCCAGCAGTTACGGGGGACCTTCTTATGGCTACACCTTC.

This sequence joins TRBV27 and TRBJ2-2; D possibly corresponds to TRBD1 (5 bases). From germline, CDR1 is MNHEY and CDR2 SMNVEV (reference sequence). The CDR3 sequence is 14 residues long. V lost 5 bases and J 6 bases, leaving 13 bases between the germline ends. CDR3 sequence (DNA): TGTGCCAGCAGTCCAACCACAGGACCCGGGGAGCTGTTTTTT. Amino acid sequence: CASSPTTGPGELFF.

This clonotype was seen more than once but under ten times. The rearrangement links TRBV9 to TRBJ2-7; 7 nucleotides line up with TRBD1. The CDR3 is 13 residues long. Germline trimming cut 3 bases from V and 6 bases from J; bases unmatched to any gene: 6. CDR1 and CDR2 (germline): SGDLS, YYNGEE. In DNA, the CDR3 is TGTGCCAGCAGCGACGGGACAGCGGTCGAGCAGTACTTC. It yields the protein CASSDGTAVEQYF.

This rearrangement joins TRBV2 to TRBJ2-1; 8 bases line up with TRBD1. Unmatched junction bases numbered 6, after V lost 7 bases and J lost 10 bases. Looked up from germline, CDR1 is SNHLY and CDR2 is FYNNEI. The CDR3 length is 12 residues. CDR3 sequence reads: CASKGDRLEQFF. For the CDR3, the DNA is TGTGCCAGCAAAGGGGACAGGTTGGAGCAGTTCTTC. Variable domain in full (rest from reference TRBV2 and TRBJ2-1): EPEVTQTPSHQVTQMGQEVILRCVPISNHLYFYWYRQILGQKVEFLVSFYNNEISEKSEIFDDQFSVERPDGSNFTLKIRSTKLEDSAMYFCASKGDRLEQFFGPGTRLTVL.

This clonotype was observed a handful of times. The V call is TRBV9, the J call TRBJ2-2; 8 bases align to TRBD1. There are 15 residues in the CDR3. With V trimmed by 2 bases and J by 2 bases, 2 bases remained unmatched. Per germline, CDR1 SGDLS and CDR2 YYNGEE. DNA for the CDR3: TGTGCCAGCAGCGTCGGACAGGGAAACACCGGGGAGCTGTTTTTT. Residues: CASSVGQGNTGELFF.

This clonotype has only a few counts. The V and J genes are TRBV5-4 and TRBJ2-7; D is possibly TRBD2 (6 bases). The ends were cut back, 3 bases at V and 2 bases at J, with 18 bases in the middle. CDR3 length: 16 residues. CDR1 is SGHNT and CDR2 is YYREEE in the germline V gene (reference sequence). The CDR3 nucleotides are TGTGCCAGCAGCTGGCATCCGCGGGATAGAACCTACGAGCAGTACTTC. Protein sequence: CASSWHPRDRTYEQYF.

The chain links TRBV7-6 to TRBJ1-1; D uncertain. Trimming pared 0 bases from V and 7 bases from J, leaving 15 bases between. The CDR3 loop spans 15 amino acids. From germline, CDR1 is SGHVS and CDR2 FNYEAQ. The CDR3 region is CASSLASGFGDEAFF. CDR3 in DNA: TGTGCCAGCAGCTTAGCGTCAGGCTTCGGGGATGAAGCTTTCTTT.

J is TRBJ2-3 and V is TRBV11-3; TRBD1 matches 7 bases. The CDR3 sequence is 17 residues long. From germline, CDR1 is SGHNT and CDR2 YENEEA. The trim removed 0 bases at V and 7 bases at J, leaving 13 bases unmatched. CDR3 sequence: CASSLDLGTETFHTQYF. CDR3 coding DNA: TGTGCCAGCAGCTTAGATTTAGGGACAGAGACCTTCCATACGCAGTATTTT.

V and J are TRBV7-2 and TRBJ1-6; no clear D gene. The CDR3 consists of 14 residues. Trimming removed 5 bases at V and 10 bases at J, with 15 bases between. Germline-derived CDR1 and CDR2 are SGHTA and FQGNSA. The CDR3 protein is CASSLTRSTSPLHF. DNA for the CDR3: TGTGCCAGCAGCCTTACACGCTCGACCTCACCCCTCCACTTT.